This T cell receptor (beta chain) stems from a study of blood T cells in healthy people across ages. Through a sample-barcoded 5' primer and a J-beta primer mix, a second PCR was run for roughly 7 to 11 cycles. TCRdb reprocessed the 5' RACE reads with MiXCR, giving one entry per CDR3 protein. The data show more than 450,000 distinct CDR3 sequences, approximately 26% seen once. This clonotype has a handful of counts. The target antigen is unknown. V was trimmed by 3 bases and J by 3 bases, leaving 9 bases between them. The CDR3 has 15 residues. CDR1 and CDR2 (germline): SGHTA, FQGNSA. Findings of the study overall: Possibly confounding the expanded clonotype changes was the fact that donor CMV status was unknown.

The same sample was also studied in work on T cells of mothers and their children. That study reports: Inherited differences only slightly affect thymic shaping of TCR recombination output.

This receptor was obtained from a boy between 2 and 15 years old in good health. Material: blood. V usage is TRBV7-2 and J usage is TRBJ2-6; D uncertain. CDR3 sequence reads: CASSFLVGGANVLTF. CDR3 DNA: TGTGCCAGCAGCTTTTTGGTTGGTGGGGCCAACGTCCTGACTTTC.